Listed below are T cell receptor beta chains from one sample, sequenced in a study of metastatic and nonmetastatic thyroid tumors. TCRdb re-analyzed the PCR reads through MiXCR. Among tens of thousands of clones listed, around a third were seen once. The sequenced sample was tumor tissue. The receptors here all came from a female donor with papillary thyroid cancer or a benign thyroid nodule (not recorded which). Some clones in this sample may be carry-over from other donors' samples. Both conserved end residues are part of each CDR3. D genes are given only for firm matches. Rows give clone size only sometimes, using once, few, many, or a class for an expanded clone.

D gene	J gene	clone size	V gene	CDR3 DNA	CDR3 protein
TRBD2	TRBJ2-7	few	TRBV6-1	TGTGCCAGCAGTGAAGCGACTAGCGGGGCCTACGAGCAGTACTTC	CASSEATSGAYEQYF
TRBD2	TRBJ2-2	.	TRBV7-3	TGTGCCAGCAGCTTAACGGGACTAACTAACACCGGGGAGCTGTTTTTT	CASSLTGLTNTGELFF
.	TRBJ2-5	.	TRBV20-1	TGCAGTGCTAGCCCCGGGAGTTCCCAAGAGACCCAGTACTTC	CSASPGSSQETQYF
TRBD2	TRBJ2-2	.	TRBV3-1	TGTGCCAGCAGCCAAGCATACAGGACTAGCGGGAGTACAAACACCGGGGAGCTGTTTTTT	CASSQAYRTSGSTNTGELFF
TRBD2	TRBJ2-3	large	TRBV6-5	TGTGCCAGCAGTTACTCGGAGCGGGGAACGGGAGGGCCCGGTACGCAGTATTTT	CASSYSERGTGGPGTQYF
.	TRBJ1-1	.	TRBV6-1	TGTGCCAGCAGCCCCAGTTCAATGAACACTGAAGCTTTCTTT	CASSPSSMNTEAFF
.	TRBJ2-2	few	TRBV6-1	TGTGCCAGCAGTGAAGCTAGCGGGAACACCGGGGAGCTGTTTTTT	CASSEASGNTGELFF
.	TRBJ2-2	.	TRBV11-2	TGTGCCAGCAGCTTAGATCGGGCAGAGTTGGGCACCGGGGAGCTGTTTTTT	CASSLDRAELGTGELFF
TRBD1	TRBJ1-1	.	TRBV13	TGTGCCAGCAGCCCGCGAGGACAGGGTTTGAACACTGAAGCTTTCTTT	CASSPRGQGLNTEAFF
.	TRBJ2-1	.	TRBV11-2	TGTGCCAGCAGCTTAGAACGGTGGGACGGGTACAATGAGCAGTTCTTC	CASSLERWDGYNEQFF
TRBD2	TRBJ2-3	.	TRBV7-6	TGTGCCAGCAGCTTGACTAGCGGGAGGAACACAGATACGCAGTATTTT	CASSLTSGRNTDTQYF
TRBD1	TRBJ1-1	few	TRBV12-3/TRBV12-4	TGTGCCAGCAGTTCCCCCCAGGGGGCGAACACTGAAGCTTTCTTT	CASSSPQGANTEAFF
.	TRBJ1-2	.	TRBV11-1	TGTGCCAGCAGCTTAGATGAACAAGGCTACACCTTC	CASSLDEQGYTF
.	TRBJ2-2	.	TRBV7-9	TGTGCCAGCAGCTTAACCAAAACCGGGGCCGGGGAGCTGTTTTTT	CASSLTKTGAGELFF
TRBD1	TRBJ2-7	.	TRBV11-2	TGTGCCAGCAGCCGCGCCGGGACAGGGGCCGAGCAGTACTTC	CASSRAGTGAEQYF
.	TRBJ2-3	.	TRBV30	TGTGCCTGGACAGGAGTAAGCACAGATACGCAGTATTTT	CAWTGVSTDTQYF
.	TRBJ1-2	large	TRBV6-1	TGTGCCAGCAGCCAACTTGGGGGCAACTATGGCTACACCTTC	CASSQLGGNYGYTF
.	TRBJ2-3	.	TRBV11-2	TGTGCCAGCAGCTTTGTGTGGGGCGGGACTAGCACAGATACGCAGTATTTT	CASSFVWGGTSTDTQYF
.	TRBJ1-2	large	TRBV12-3/TRBV12-4	TGTGCCAGCAGTTGGCGGGGAGCTAACTATGGCTACACCTTC	CASSWRGANYGYTF
.	TRBJ2-7	.	TRBV28	TGTGCCAGCGGGGGCGGGTATACCTACGAGCAGTACTTC	CASGGGYTYEQYF